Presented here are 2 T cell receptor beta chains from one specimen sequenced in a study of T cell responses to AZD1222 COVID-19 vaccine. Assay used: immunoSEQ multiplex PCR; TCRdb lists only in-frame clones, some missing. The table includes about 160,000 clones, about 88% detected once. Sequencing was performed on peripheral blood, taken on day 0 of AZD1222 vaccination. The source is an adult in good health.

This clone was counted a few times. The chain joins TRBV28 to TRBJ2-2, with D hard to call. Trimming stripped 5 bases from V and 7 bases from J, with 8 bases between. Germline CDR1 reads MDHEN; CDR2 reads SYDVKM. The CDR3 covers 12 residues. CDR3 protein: CASSRNFGELFF. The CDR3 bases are TGTGCCAGCAGTAGGAACTTCGGGGAGCTGTTTTTT.

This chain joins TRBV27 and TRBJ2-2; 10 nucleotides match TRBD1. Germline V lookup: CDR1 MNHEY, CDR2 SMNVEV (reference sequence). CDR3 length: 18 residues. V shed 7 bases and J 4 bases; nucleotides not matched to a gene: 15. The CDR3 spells CASTDRTPGQGGTGELFF. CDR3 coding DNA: TGTGCCAGCACCGATCGAACCCCTGGACAGGGGGGCACCGGGGAGCTGTTTTTT.